This passage covers 21 T cell receptor beta chains from one sample sequenced in a study of cytomegalovirus exposure and HLA in healthy donors. Vbeta (60) and Jbeta (13) primers were used in the PCR. Produced via immunoSEQ multiplex PCR; TCRdb's table is partial and in-frame only. The specimen's table records over 100,000 clones. The sample consisted of PBMCs. The receptors shown here come from a man between 18 and 35 years old in good health and CMV-seronegative.

The rearrangement uses TRBV6-5 and TRBJ2-7, with TRBD1 identical over 11 bases. The CDR3 contains 14 residues. The V segment lost 5 bases and the J segment 2 bases; nucleotides outside the gene matches: 2. The germline CDR1 and CDR2 sequences are MNHEY and SVGAGI. The CDR3 protein is CASSPGQGAYEQYF. CDR3 coding DNA: TGTGCCAGCAGTCCGGGACAGGGGGCCTACGAGCAGTACTTC.

The rearrangement links TRBV12-2 to TRBJ2-1; the table's D call, TRBD1, was not checked against the DNA. TRBV12-2 is reported as a pseudogene. This CDR3 has 17 residues. Written as DNA, the CDR3 is TGTGCAAGTCGCTTAACCCTCGGGACAGGGAATTACAATGAGCAGTTCTTC. Translating gives CASRLTLGTGNYNEQFF.

The rearrangement uses TRBV27 and TRBJ2-1; D is ambiguous. Germline loops: CDR1 MNHEY, CDR2 SMNVEV (reference sequence). The CDR3 has 13 residues. V was trimmed by 2 bases and J by 7 bases, leaving 9 bases between them. The DNA of the CDR3 is TGTGCCAGCAGTTTACTGCAGCGAAATGAGCAGTTCTTC. It specifies CASSLLQRNEQFF.

CDR3 nucleotides: TGTGCCAGCTCACCACCGTCTCAGGGGTTAAACACCATATATTTT. Its protein is CASSPPSQGLNTIYF. V and J are TRBV18 and TRBJ1-3; possible D gene TRBD1, 6 bases. V was clipped by 0 bases and J by 6 bases, with 12 bases between them. The germline V gene encodes CDR1 KGHSH and CDR2 LQKENI. The CDR3 runs 15 residues.

The chain has TRBV6-1 and TRBJ2-2, with 7 bases aligning to TRBD2. This CDR3 is 17 amino acids long. The germline gives CDR1 MNHNS, CDR2 SASEGT. Losses at the gene ends were 4 bases for V and 7 bases for J; bases not matched to a gene: 15. This CDR3 reads CASSVLFGTTQGGELFF. CDR3 sequence (DNA): TGTGCCAGCAGTGTTTTATTTGGGACTACCCAGGGCGGGGAGCTGTTTTTT.

The chain employs TRBV7-8 and TRBJ2-2; D not certain. The CDR3 covers 15 residues. Germline assignment: CDR1 SGHVS and CDR2 FQNEAQ. Trimming shortened V by 1 base and J by 2 bases, and 8 bases separated the two germline ends. The CDR3 sequence: CASSLGATNTGELFF. CDR3 nucleotides: TGTGCCAGCAGCTTAGGGGCTACAAACACCGGGGAGCTGTTTTTT.

J is TRBJ2-3 and V is TRBV4-3, with D perhaps TRBD2 (6 bases). The CDR3 sequence is 15 residues long. V lost 7 bases, J lost 0 bases, and 14 bases lay in between. CDR1 is LGHNA and CDR2 is YSLEER in the germline V gene. The chain's CDR3 is CASNWLTSSTDTQYF. The CDR3 DNA sequence: TGCGCCAGCAATTGGTTGACTAGTAGCACAGATACGCAGTATTTT.

The chain is built from TRBV6-4 and TRBJ2-1; 10 nucleotides align to TRBD2. V lost 0 bases, J lost 2 bases, and 10 bases stayed unmatched. The germline V gene encodes CDR1 MRHNA and CDR2 SNTAGT. The CDR3 contains 19 residues. CDR3 amino acids: CASSDSDRVAGGPYNEQFF. The CDR3 coding sequence is TGTGCCAGCAGTGACTCTGATCGGGTAGCGGGGGGTCCCTACAATGAGCAGTTCTTC.

The chain joins TRBV18 to TRBJ2-5, with 12 nucleotides matching TRBD2. This CDR3 has 15 residues. Trimming removed 5 bases from V and 1 base from J; junction bases left unmatched: 2. Germline values: CDR1 KGHSH, CDR2 LQKENI. CDR3 nucleotide sequence: TGTGCCAGCTCAGAACTAGCGGGAGGCCAAGAGACCCAGTACTTC. It translates to CASSELAGGQETQYF.

The chain recombines TRBV2 with TRBJ2-3; the match to TRBD2 covers 10 bases. The length of the CDR3 is 18 residues. Germline CDR1 reads SNHLY; CDR2 reads FYNNEI. The V gene end was trimmed by 1 base and the J gene end by 0 bases; junction bases not matched to a gene: 7. CDR3 loop: CASSEGLAGGTSTDTQYF. CDR3 coding DNA: TGTGCCAGCAGTGAAGGGTTAGCGGGAGGAACTAGCACAGATACGCAGTATTTT.

The rearrangement links TRBV5-1 to TRBJ2-1, with a weak D call TRBD2 (6 bases). In germline, CDR1 is SGHRS, CDR2 YFSETQ. The CDR3 is 16 residues long. Trimming took 1 base from V and 0 from J, leaving 11 bases between them. CDR3 protein: CASSLLPGSSYNEQFF. The CDR3 nucleotides are TGCGCCAGCAGCTTGCTCCCCGGGAGCTCCTACAATGAGCAGTTCTTC.

The CDR3 loop is CASSFTIGEQYF. The CDR3 region has the DNA TGTGCCAGCAGTTTTACTATCGGCGAGCAGTACTTC. V and J are TRBV27 and TRBJ2-7; D uncertain. Trimming stripped 3 bases from V and 6 bases from J, with 9 bases between. Per the germline V gene, CDR1 is MNHEY and CDR2 is SMNVEV (reference sequence). CDR3 length equals 12 residues.

The rearrangement links TRBV9 to TRBJ2-3; TRBD2 matches 7 bases. CDR3 length: 15 residues. The V and J ends lost 0 bases and 3 bases, in that order; junction bases with no gene match: 4. Germline V gene lookup returns CDR1 SGDLS and CDR2 YYNGEE. CDR3 nucleotides: TGTGCCAGCAGCGTAGAGGTTAGCGGGACAGATACGCAGTATTTT. Its protein is CASSVEVSGTDTQYF.

V gene TRBV6-5 combines with J gene TRBJ1-5; the D gene is possibly TRBD1 (6 bases). The CDR3 length is 13 residues. CDR1 and CDR2 from the germline V gene are MNHEY and SVGAGI. V was clipped by 5 bases and J by 5 bases, with 10 bases between them. The CDR3 sequence: CASSTYRDQPQHF. The CDR3, as DNA: TGTGCCAGCAGTACTTACAGGGATCAGCCCCAGCATTTT.

V and J are TRBV2 and TRBJ1-3; TRBD1 might be the D (6 bases). Germline CDR1 and CDR2: SNHLY and FYNNEI. This CDR3 comprises 15 residues. Trimming took off 6 bases at V and 6 bases at J, with 18 bases between the two ends. CDR3 bases: TGTGCCAGCAGCCAACTACAGGGACGCTCAAACACCATATATTTT. This gives the protein CASSQLQGRSNTIYF.

This chain joins TRBV19 and TRBJ2-7; TRBD2 agrees at 8 bases. V was clipped by 10 bases and J by 0 bases; unmatched bases: 5. The germline CDR1 and CDR2 sequences are LNHDA and SQIVND (reference sequence). The CDR3 covers 13 residues. The CDR3 loop is CATKSGSSYEQYF. The CDR3, as DNA: TGTGCCACCAAAAGCGGGAGCTCCTACGAGCAGTACTTC.

The chain couples TRBV29-1 to TRBJ2-3; TRBD2 matches 7 bases. The CDR3 consists of 13 residues. Germline V gives CDR1 SQVTM, CDR2 ANQGSEA. The V segment lost 7 bases and the J segment 7 bases; nucleotides outside the gene matches: 11. CDR3: CSGGAGSRNTQYF. In DNA form, the CDR3 reads TGCAGCGGGGGAGCGGGAAGCAGGAATACGCAGTATTTT.

V is TRBV7-9 and J is TRBJ2-6; 11 nucleotides match TRBD1. With 4 bases clipped from V and 0 bases from J, the junction kept 8 bases outside the gene matches. Looked up from germline, CDR1 is SEHNR and CDR2 is FQNEAQ (reference sequence). This CDR3 is built from 19 residues. The CDR3: CASSSRRTGGASGANVLTF. DNA for the CDR3: TGTGCCAGCAGCTCACGACGGACAGGGGGCGCCTCTGGGGCCAACGTCCTGACTTTC.

The chain is built from TRBV15 and TRBJ2-1, with 10 bases aligning to TRBD2. CDR3 length equals 18 residues. The V segment lost 0 bases and the J segment 7 bases; nucleotides outside the gene matches: 12. Germline assignment: CDR1 LNHNV and CDR2 YYDKDF (reference sequence). As DNA, the CDR3 is TGTGCCACCAGCAGAGATGGGTCTAGCGGGAGAGGACTGAATGAGCAGTTCTTC. Translated, it gives CATSRDGSSGRGLNEQFF.

The CDR3 is CASSLVPRGYEQYF. The CDR3, as DNA: TGCGCCAGCAGCTTGGTTCCACGAGGCTACGAGCAGTACTTC. This chain joins TRBV5-1 and TRBJ2-5; D not certain. The closer fit of TRBJ2-7 to the DNA end suggests the J call may be wrong. CDR3 length: 14 residues. The germline CDR1 and CDR2 sequences are SGHRS and YFSETQ.

The rearrangement joins TRBV28 to TRBJ1-1, with D tentatively TRBD1 (6 bases). V was trimmed by 10 bases and J by 0 bases, leaving 15 bases between them. Germline CDR1 and CDR2: MDHEN and SYDVKM. CDR3 length equals 14 residues. Written as DNA, the CDR3 is TGTGCCATCGGACAGCCCTCTTTGAACACTGAAGCTTTCTTT. This gives the protein CAIGQPSLNTEAFF.